This passage covers 20 T cell receptor beta chains from one sample sequenced in a study of blood T cell repertoires in COVID-19. Sequencing used immunoSEQ multiplex PCR; TCRdb keeps in-frame clones, though not all of them. The sample consists of about 150,000 clones, about 90% of them appearing once. The sequencing sample was made of peripheral blood. The receptors here all came from an elderly man with acute or convalescent COVID-19.

The CDR3 coding sequence is TGTGCCAGCAGCTTGTCGCCTAGCAGATACAATGAGCAGTTCTTC. Translated, it gives CASSLSPSRYNEQFF. The gene calls are TRBV5-6 and TRBJ2-1, with D maybe TRBD2 (5 bases). V lost 1 base and J lost 4, with 12 bases in between. Germline V lookup: CDR1 SGHDT, CDR2 YYEEEE. CDR3 size: 15 residues. The complete variable domain, with remaining parts taken from reference TRBV5-6 and TRBJ2-1, reads DAGVTQSPTHLIKTRGQQVTLRCSPKSGHDTVSWYQQALGQGPQFIFQYYEEEERQRGNFPDRFSGHQFPNYSSELNVNALLLGDSALYLCASSLSPSRYNEQFFGPGTRLTVL.

This sequence joins TRBV24-1 and TRBJ1-5; 9 bases match TRBD1. The CDR3 is 15 amino acids. The trim removed 10 bases at V and 4 bases at J, leaving 10 bases unmatched. Looked up from germline, CDR1 is KGHDR and CDR2 is SFDVKD. The CDR3 bases are TGTGCCACAGGGGCGACAGGGGGAGATAATCAGCCCCAGCATTTT. Its protein product is CATGATGGDNQPQHF.

In nucleotides, the CDR3 is TGCGCCAGCAGCCGGGACAGGGGGCCCGAAAAACTGTTTTTT. It is translated as CASSRDRGPEKLFF. The V and J genes are TRBV5-1 and TRBJ1-4; 12 bases match TRBD1. The CDR3 runs to 14 residues. V gave up 4 bases and J gave up 8 bases; unmatched junction bases: 3. Germline loops: CDR1 SGHRS, CDR2 YFSETQ.

The chain combines TRBV9 with TRBJ2-3; 13 bases match TRBD2. The trim removed 4 bases at V and 0 bases at J, leaving 5 bases unmatched. CDR1 is SGDLS and CDR2 is YYNGEE in the germline V gene. There are 17 residues in the CDR3. The CDR3 spells CASSSGLAGASTDTQYF. In nucleotides, the CDR3 is TGTGCCAGCAGCTCCGGACTAGCGGGGGCCAGCACAGATACGCAGTATTTT.

This chain connects TRBV3-1 (or the pseudogene TRBV3-2) to TRBJ1-6; 7 bases match TRBD1. The CDR3 contains 14 residues. Germline V gene sequence: CDR1 LGHDT, CDR2 YNNKEL (reference sequence). Unmatched junction bases numbered 6, after V lost 6 bases and J lost 7 bases. The CDR3 sequence is CASRTGSLNSPLHF. The DNA for the CDR3 is TGTGCCAGCAGGACAGGGAGCTTGAATTCACCCCTCCACTTT.

This chain joins TRBV5-8 and TRBJ2-2; TRBD1 is a possible D gene (6 bases). The V gene lost 0 bases and the J gene lost 0 bases, with 12 bases spanning the gap. The CDR3 covers 17 residues. Germline CDR1 reads SGHTS; CDR2 reads YDEGEE. The CDR3 loop is CASSLVGHLANTGELFF. CDR3 in DNA: TGTGCCAGCAGCTTGGTGGGACACCTCGCGAACACCGGGGAGCTGTTTTTT.

The rearrangement links TRBV4-2 to TRBJ1-2, with 11 bases lining up with TRBD1. V dropped 4 bases and J dropped 10; count of bases not matched to a gene: 11. The germline V gene encodes CDR1 LGHNA and CDR2 YNFKEQ. This CDR3 has 15 amino acids. The CDR3 nucleotides read TGTGCCAGCAGCCCCCGGGACAGGGGGATATCAGACTACACCTTC. This gives the protein CASSPRDRGISDYTF.

In its sample, this clone was seen once. This sequence joins TRBV19 and TRBJ1-1, with a weak D call TRBD1 (6 bases). The CDR3 loop spans 14 amino acids. Germline-derived CDR1 and CDR2 are LNHDA and SQIVND (reference sequence). Trimming took off 5 bases at V and 1 base at J, with 11 bases between the two ends. In nucleotides, the CDR3 is TGTGCCAGTAGTCGTACAGGGCCGAACACTGAAGCTTTCTTT. Encoded protein: CASSRTGPNTEAFF. The full variable domain, with the rest looked up from reference TRBV19 and TRBJ1-1, is DGGITQSPKYLFRKEGQNVTLSCEQNLNHDAMYWYRQDPGQGLRLIYYSQIVNDFQKGDIAEGYSVSREKKESFPLTVTSAQKNPTAFYLCASSRTGPNTEAFFGQGTRLTVV.

This clone was observed a handful of times. The chain is built from TRBV18 and TRBJ2-7; 11 bases are shared with TRBD2. Germline CDR1 reads KGHSH; CDR2 reads LQKENI. The length of the CDR3 is 15 residues. The V segment lost 3 bases and the J segment 2 bases; nucleotides outside the gene matches: 3. The CDR3: CASSPLAGGTYEQYF. Written as DNA, the CDR3 is TGTGCCAGCTCACCTTTAGCGGGAGGGACCTACGAGCAGTACTTC.

This chain uses TRBV29-1 with TRBJ2-7; TRBD2 might be the D (6 bases). Germline CDR1 SQVTM, CDR2 ANQGSEA. The CDR3 runs to 14 residues. V was clipped by 6 bases and J by 6 bases, with 21 bases between them. The CDR3 region is CSVLRTTPSVEQYF. For the CDR3, the DNA is TGCAGCGTACTAAGGACTACCCCCAGTGTCGAGCAGTACTTC.

The rearrangement joins TRBV27 to TRBJ1-6; 8 bases are shared with TRBD1. J gave up 7 bases and V 6 bases, and 14 bases lay outside the gene matches. Germline assignment: CDR1 MNHEY and CDR2 SMNVEV (reference sequence). The CDR3 has 17 amino acids. The CDR3 here is CASRPRQGKAGNSPLHF. CDR3 nucleotides: TGTGCCAGCAGACCCCGACAGGGGAAGGCAGGGAATTCACCCCTCCACTTT.

This sequence joins TRBV6-5 and TRBJ2-3, with a tentative D call TRBD1 (6 bases). The CDR3 is made up of 14 amino acids. Germline V gene lookup returns CDR1 MNHEY and CDR2 SVGAGI. With 6 bases removed from V and 3 bases from J, the gap between germline ends came to 13 bases. The CDR3 DNA follows: TGTGCCAGCAGAGGGCAGGGGTTTACAGATACGCAGTATTTT. Residues: CASRGQGFTDTQYF.

V usage is TRBV30 and J usage is TRBJ1-2; 8 bases agree with TRBD1. This CDR3 contains 14 residues. V was clipped by 1 base and J by 7 bases; unmatched bases: 8. Germline values: CDR1 GTSNPN, CDR2 SVGIG (reference sequence). CDR3 nucleotides: TGTGCCTGGAGTGCCAGGGGGCTGGTTCGTGGCTACACCTTC. As protein: CAWSARGLVRGYTF.

The chain links TRBV5-1 to TRBJ2-5; 8 bases are a match to TRBD1. The CDR3 is 15 residues long. V shed 0 bases and J 1 base; nucleotides not matched to a gene: 2. The germline V gene encodes CDR1 SGHRS and CDR2 YFSETQ. CDR3 coding DNA: TGCGCCAGCAGCTTGGCAGGGGGCCTCCAAGAGACCCAGTACTTC. It specifies CASSLAGGLQETQYF. The full variable domain, completed using reference TRBV5-1 and TRBJ2-5, is KAGVTQTPRYLIKTRGQQVTLSCSPISGHRSVSWYQQTPGQGLQFLFEYFSETQRNKGNFPGRFSGRQFSNSRSEMNVSTLELGDSALYLCASSLAGGLQETQYFGPGTRLLVL.

V gene TRBV6-1 combines with J gene TRBJ2-7, with 11 bases identical to TRBD2. Germline V CDR1 and CDR2: MNHNS, SASEGT. The CDR3 runs 14 residues. J was trimmed by 6 bases and V by 4 bases; bases with no gene match: 5. This CDR3 reads CASSVAGGPSEQYF. The CDR3 bases are TGTGCCAGCAGTGTAGCGGGGGGGCCCTCCGAGCAGTACTTC.

This sequence joins TRBV5-1 and TRBJ1-1; D is undetermined. The V gene's germline CDR1 is SGHRS and CDR2 YFSETQ. The CDR3 length is 16 residues. The V and J ends lost 0 bases and 4 bases respectively, with 16 bases between them. The CDR3 nucleotides read TGCGCCAGCAGCTTGGACTCAATCGGCGGAGGCACTGAAGCTTTCTTT. Translated: CASSLDSIGGGTEAFF.

The rearrangement links TRBV6-1 to TRBJ1-5; D might be TRBD1 (5 bases). Germline CDR1 reads MNHNS; CDR2 reads SASEGT. The CDR3 has 15 residues. The germline V and J ends were trimmed by 1 base and 1 base, with 8 bases remaining between them. The CDR3: CASSEGGWSNQPQHF. Written as DNA, the CDR3 is TGTGCCAGCAGTGAAGGGGGCTGGAGCAATCAGCCCCAGCATTTT.

Here the CDR3 DNA reads TGCAGTGCCCGGGAAGAGACCCAGTACTTC. Translated: CSAREETQYF. The V gene is TRBV20-1, the J gene TRBJ2-5; D is undetermined. CDR3 length equals 10 residues. V lost 6 bases and J lost 3, with 5 bases in between. Germline loops: CDR1 DFQATT, CDR2 SNEGSKA (reference sequence).

V gene TRBV3-1 (or the pseudogene TRBV3-2) combines with J gene TRBJ2-6; 8 positions match TRBD1. This CDR3 contains 19 residues. Germline lookup yields CDR1 LGHDT and CDR2 YNNKEL (reference sequence). Trimming at V came to 5 bases and at J to 0 bases, leaving 12 bases not matched to a gene. The CDR3 sequence: CASSFRTGPTFSGANVLTF. The CDR3 region has the DNA TGTGCCAGCAGCTTCCGGACAGGGCCAACCTTCTCTGGGGCCAACGTCCTGACTTTC.

The chain's CDR3 is CSASSVGSKAGANVLTF. The CDR3 DNA is TGCAGTGCTAGTTCTGTGGGCTCCAAGGCTGGGGCCAACGTCCTGACTTTC. The chain employs TRBV20-1 and TRBJ2-6; D is ambiguous. With 3 bases removed from V and 2 bases from J, the gap between germline ends came to 17 bases. The CDR3 contains 17 residues. Germline CDR1 is DFQATT and CDR2 is SNEGSKA (reference sequence).